This T cell receptor (beta chain) was recorded in a study of lymphopenia after photon versus proton radiotherapy. General study results and limits: In patients who died, overall survival fell as post-nadir TCR diversity dropped more.

This CDR3 has 15 residues. The germline CDR1 and CDR2 sequences are KGHSH and LQKENI. J lost 4 bases, V lost 2 bases, and 6 bases had no gene match. This clone appeared a few times. What it binds is not known. Data came from immunoSEQ multiplex PCR; TCRdb stores just in-frame clones and leaves some out. The table shows tens of thousands of clones, with over 70% occurring only once. The J gene is TRBJ2-7, the V gene TRBV18; 9 bases agree with TRBD1. This specimen consisted of peripheral blood, obtained from a patient treated with proton-based radiotherapy. This TCR was sampled from an older woman with pancreatic cancer. The CDR3 loop is CASSPGQDRGYEQYF. Written as DNA, the CDR3 is TGTGCCAGCTCACCAGGACAGGACAGGGGTTACGAGCAGTACTTC.